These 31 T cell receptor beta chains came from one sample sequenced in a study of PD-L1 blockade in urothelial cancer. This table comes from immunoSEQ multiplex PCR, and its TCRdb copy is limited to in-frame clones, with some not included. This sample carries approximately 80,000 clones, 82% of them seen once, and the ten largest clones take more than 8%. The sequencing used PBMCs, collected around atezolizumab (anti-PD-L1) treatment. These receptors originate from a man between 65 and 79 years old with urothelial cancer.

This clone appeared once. The CDR3 protein is CAWTGGTGITDTQYF. The CDR3 DNA sequence: TGTGCCTGGACTGGCGGGACAGGGATAACAGATACGCAGTATTTT. The chain links TRBV30 to TRBJ2-3; 9 bases match TRBD1. Losses at the gene ends were 4 bases for V and 3 bases for J; bases not matched to a gene: 8. Germline V gene data show CDR1 as GTSNPN and CDR2 as SVGIG (reference sequence). CDR3 length: 15 residues.

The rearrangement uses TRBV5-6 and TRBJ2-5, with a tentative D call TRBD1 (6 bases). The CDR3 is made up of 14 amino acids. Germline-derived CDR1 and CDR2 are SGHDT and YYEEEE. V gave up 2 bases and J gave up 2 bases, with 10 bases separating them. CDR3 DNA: TGTGCCAGCAGCTTACGGACAGTACAAGAGACCCAGTACTTC. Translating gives CASSLRTVQETQYF.

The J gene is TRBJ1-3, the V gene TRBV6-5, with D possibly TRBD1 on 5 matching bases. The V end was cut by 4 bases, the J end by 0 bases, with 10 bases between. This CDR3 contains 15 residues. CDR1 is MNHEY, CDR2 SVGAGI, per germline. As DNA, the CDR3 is TGTGCCAGCAGTTCCGTCGACAGCTCTGGAAACACCATATATTTT. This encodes CASSSVDSSGNTIYF.

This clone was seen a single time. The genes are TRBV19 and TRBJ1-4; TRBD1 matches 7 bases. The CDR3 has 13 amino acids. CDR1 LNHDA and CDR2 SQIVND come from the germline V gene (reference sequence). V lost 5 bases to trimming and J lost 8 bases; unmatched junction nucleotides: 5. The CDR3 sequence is CASSLGTAEKLFF. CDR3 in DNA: TGTGCCAGTAGTCTAGGGACAGCCGAAAAACTGTTTTTT.

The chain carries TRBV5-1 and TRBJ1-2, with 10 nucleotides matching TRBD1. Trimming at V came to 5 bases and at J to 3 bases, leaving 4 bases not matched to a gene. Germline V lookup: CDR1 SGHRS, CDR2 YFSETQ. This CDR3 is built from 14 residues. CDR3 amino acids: CASSSGTGDYGYTF. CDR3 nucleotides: TGCGCCAGCAGTTCAGGGACAGGGGACTATGGCTACACCTTC.

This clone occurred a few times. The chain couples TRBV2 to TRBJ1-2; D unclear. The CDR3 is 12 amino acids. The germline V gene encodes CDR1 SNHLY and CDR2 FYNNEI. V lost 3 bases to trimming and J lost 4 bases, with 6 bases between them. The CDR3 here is CASSEAGYGYTF. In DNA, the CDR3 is TGTGCCAGCAGTGAGGCTGGCTATGGCTACACCTTC.

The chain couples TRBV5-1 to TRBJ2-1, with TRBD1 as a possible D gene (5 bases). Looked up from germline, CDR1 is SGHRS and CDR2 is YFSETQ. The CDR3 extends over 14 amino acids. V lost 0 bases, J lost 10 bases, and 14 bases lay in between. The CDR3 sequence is CASSLEVLGREQFF. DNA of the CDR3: TGCGCCAGCAGCTTGGAGGTCCTGGGGCGCGAGCAGTTCTTC.

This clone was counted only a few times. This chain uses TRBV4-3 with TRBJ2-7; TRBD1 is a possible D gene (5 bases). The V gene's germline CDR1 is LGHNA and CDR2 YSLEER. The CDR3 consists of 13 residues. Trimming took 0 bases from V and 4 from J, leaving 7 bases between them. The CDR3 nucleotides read TGCGCCAGCAGCCAAGATAAGGGGTACGAGCAGTACTTC. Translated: CASSQDKGYEQYF.

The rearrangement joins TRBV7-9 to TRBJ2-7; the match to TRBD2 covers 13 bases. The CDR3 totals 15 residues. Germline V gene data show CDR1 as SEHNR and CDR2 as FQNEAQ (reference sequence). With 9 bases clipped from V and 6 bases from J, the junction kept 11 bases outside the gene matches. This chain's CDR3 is CASRTSGSLDGEQYF. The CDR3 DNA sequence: TGTGCCAGTAGGACTAGCGGGAGCCTAGACGGCGAGCAGTACTTC.

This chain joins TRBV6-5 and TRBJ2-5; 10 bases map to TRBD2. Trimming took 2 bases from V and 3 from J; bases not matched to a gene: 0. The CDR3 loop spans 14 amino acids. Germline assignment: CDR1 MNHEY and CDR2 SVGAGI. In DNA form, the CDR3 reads TGTGCCAGCAGTTACCTAGCGGGAGAAGAGACCCAGTACTTC. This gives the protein CASSYLAGEETQYF.

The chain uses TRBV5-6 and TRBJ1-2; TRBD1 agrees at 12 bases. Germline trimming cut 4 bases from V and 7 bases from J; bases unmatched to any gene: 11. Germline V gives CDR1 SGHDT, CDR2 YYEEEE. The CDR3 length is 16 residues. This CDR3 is CASSMPSGTGGGGYTF. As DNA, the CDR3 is TGTGCCAGCAGCATGCCCTCCGGGACAGGGGGCGGTGGCTACACCTTC.

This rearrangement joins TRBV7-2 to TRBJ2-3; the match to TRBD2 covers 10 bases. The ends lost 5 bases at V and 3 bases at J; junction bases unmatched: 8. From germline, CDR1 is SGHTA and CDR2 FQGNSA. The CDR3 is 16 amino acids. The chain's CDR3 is CASSGPGLAMTDTQYF. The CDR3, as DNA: TGTGCCAGCAGCGGACCGGGACTAGCGATGACAGATACGCAGTATTTT.

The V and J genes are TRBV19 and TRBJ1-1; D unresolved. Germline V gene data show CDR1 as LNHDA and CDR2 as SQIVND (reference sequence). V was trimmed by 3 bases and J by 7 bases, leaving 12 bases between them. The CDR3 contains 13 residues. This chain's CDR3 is CASSMGGLGEAFF. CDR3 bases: TGTGCCAGTAGTATGGGAGGGTTGGGTGAAGCTTTCTTT.

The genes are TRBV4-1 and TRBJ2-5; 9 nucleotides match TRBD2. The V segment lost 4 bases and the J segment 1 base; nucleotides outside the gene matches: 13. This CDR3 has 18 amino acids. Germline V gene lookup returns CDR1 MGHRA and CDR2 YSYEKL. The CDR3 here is CASSRRLAGGPSQETQYF. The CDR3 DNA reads TGCGCCAGCAGCCGACGACTGGCGGGAGGGCCGAGCCAAGAGACCCAGTACTTC.

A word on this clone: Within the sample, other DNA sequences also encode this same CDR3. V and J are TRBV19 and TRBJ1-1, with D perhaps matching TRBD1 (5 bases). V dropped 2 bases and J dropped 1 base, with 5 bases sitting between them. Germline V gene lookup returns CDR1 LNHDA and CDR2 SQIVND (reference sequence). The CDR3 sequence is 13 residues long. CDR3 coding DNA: TGTGCCAGTAGTATAACAGGGAACACTGAAGCTTTCTTT. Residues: CASSITGNTEAFF.

CDR3 DNA: TGTGCCAGCAGGCGACAGGGGGCTTCTGAAGCTTTCTTT. Residues: CASRRQGASEAFF. The chain links TRBV2 to TRBJ1-1, with 10 bases identical to TRBD1. The CDR3 runs to 13 residues. The trim removed 6 bases at V and 6 bases at J, leaving 4 bases unmatched. CDR1 and CDR2 from the germline V gene are SNHLY and FYNNEI.

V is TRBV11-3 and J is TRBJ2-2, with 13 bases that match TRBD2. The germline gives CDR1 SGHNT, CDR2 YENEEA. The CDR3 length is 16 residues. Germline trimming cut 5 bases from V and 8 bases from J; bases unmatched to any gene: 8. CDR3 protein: CASSPRLAGGSGELFF. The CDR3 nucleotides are TGTGCCAGCAGCCCCCGACTAGCGGGAGGATCGGGGGAGCTGTTTTTT.

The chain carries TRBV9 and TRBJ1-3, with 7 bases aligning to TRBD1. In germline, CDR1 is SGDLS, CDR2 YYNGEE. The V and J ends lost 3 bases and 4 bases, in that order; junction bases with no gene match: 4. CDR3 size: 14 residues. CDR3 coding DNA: TGTGCCAGCAGCGAGACAGGGTACGGAAACACCATATATTTT. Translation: CASSETGYGNTIYF.

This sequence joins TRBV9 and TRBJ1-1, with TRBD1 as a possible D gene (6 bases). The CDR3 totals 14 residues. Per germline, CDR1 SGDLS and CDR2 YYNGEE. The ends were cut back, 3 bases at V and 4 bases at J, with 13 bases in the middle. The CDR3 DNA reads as TGTGCCAGCAGCGCAAAACAGGGAATCACTGAAGCTTTCTTT. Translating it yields CASSAKQGITEAFF.

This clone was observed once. The chain's CDR3 is CASSATSGLNTGELFF. The CDR3 coding sequence is TGTGCCAGCAGCGCAACTAGCGGACTAAACACCGGGGAGCTGTTTTTT. The chain is built from TRBV9 and TRBJ2-2; 8 bases are shared with TRBD2. In germline, CDR1 is SGDLS, CDR2 YYNGEE. V lost 3 bases, J lost 2 bases, and 6 bases stayed unmatched. CDR3 length equals 16 residues.

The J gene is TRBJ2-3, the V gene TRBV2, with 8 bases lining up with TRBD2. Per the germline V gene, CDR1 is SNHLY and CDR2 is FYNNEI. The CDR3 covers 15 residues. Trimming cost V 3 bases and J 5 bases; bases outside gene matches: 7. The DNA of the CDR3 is TGTGCCAGCAGTGATACCACGGGGGGGCGAGATACGCAGTATTTT. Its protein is CASSDTTGGRDTQYF.

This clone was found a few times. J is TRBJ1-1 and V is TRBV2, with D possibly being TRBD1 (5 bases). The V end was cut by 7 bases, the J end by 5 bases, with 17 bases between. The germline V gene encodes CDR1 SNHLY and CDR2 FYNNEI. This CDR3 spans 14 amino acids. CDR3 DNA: TGTGCCAGCACCCTCGGCAGGGATGGGACTGAAGCTTTCTTT. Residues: CASTLGRDGTEAFF.

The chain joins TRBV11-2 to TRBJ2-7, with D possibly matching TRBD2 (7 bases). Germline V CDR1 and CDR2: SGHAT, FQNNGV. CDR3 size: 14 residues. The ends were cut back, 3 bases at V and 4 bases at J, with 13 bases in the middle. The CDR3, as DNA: TGTGCCAGCAGCTTTGCGGGGGCGGCTTACGAGCAGTACTTC. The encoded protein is CASSFAGAAYEQYF.

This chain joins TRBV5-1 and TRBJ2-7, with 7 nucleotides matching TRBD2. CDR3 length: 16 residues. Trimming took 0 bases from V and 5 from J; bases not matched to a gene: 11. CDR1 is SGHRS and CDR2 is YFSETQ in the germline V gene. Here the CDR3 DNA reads TGCGCCAGCAGCTTGGCCCTCGGAGGGAGGGATCACGAGCAGTACTTC. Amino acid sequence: CASSLALGGRDHEQYF.

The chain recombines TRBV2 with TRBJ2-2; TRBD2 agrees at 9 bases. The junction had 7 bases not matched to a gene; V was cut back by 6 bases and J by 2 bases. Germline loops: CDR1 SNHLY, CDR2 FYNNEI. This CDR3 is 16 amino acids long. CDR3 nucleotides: TGTGCCAGCAGCGTGGGACTAGCAGCAAACACCGGGGAGCTGTTTTTT. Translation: CASSVGLAANTGELFF.

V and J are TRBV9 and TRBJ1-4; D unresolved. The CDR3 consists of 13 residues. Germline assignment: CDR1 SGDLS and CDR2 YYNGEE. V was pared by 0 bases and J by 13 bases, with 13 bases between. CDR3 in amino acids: CASSVGPPGSLFF. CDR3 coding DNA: TGTGCCAGCAGCGTAGGACCCCCGGGATCACTGTTTTTT.

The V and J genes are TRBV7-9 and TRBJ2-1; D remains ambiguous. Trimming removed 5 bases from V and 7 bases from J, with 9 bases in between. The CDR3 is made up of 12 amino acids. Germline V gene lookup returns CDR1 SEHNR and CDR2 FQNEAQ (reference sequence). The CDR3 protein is CASSKTVNEQFF. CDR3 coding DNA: TGTGCCAGCAGCAAAACTGTTAATGAGCAGTTCTTC.

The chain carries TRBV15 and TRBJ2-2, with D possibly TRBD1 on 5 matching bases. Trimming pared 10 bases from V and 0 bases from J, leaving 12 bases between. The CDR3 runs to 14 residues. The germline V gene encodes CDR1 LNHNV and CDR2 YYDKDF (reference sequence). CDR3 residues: CAITQGTNTGELFF. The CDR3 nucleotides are TGTGCCATCACTCAGGGTACGAACACCGGGGAGCTGTTTTTT.

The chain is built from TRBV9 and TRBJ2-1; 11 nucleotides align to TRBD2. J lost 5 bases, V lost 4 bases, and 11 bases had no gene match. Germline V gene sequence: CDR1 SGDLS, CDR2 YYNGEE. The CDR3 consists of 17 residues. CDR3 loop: CASSLRPGTSGNNEQFF. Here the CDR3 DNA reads TGTGCCAGCAGCTTAAGACCCGGGACTAGCGGTAACAATGAGCAGTTCTTC.

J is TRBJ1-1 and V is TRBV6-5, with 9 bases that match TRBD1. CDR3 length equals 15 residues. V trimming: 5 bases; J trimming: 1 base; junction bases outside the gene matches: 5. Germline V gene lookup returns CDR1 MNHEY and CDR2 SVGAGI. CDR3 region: CASSTDRGPNTEAFF. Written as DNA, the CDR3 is TGTGCCAGCAGTACGGACAGGGGACCGAACACTGAAGCTTTCTTT.

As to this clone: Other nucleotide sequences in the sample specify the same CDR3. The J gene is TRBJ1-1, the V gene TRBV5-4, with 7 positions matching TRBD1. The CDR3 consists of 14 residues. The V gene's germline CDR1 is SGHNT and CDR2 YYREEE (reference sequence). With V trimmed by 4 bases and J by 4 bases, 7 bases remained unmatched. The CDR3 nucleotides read TGTGCCAGCAGCCGTGACAGGGTAGGCACTGAAGCTTTCTTT. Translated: CASSRDRVGTEAFF.